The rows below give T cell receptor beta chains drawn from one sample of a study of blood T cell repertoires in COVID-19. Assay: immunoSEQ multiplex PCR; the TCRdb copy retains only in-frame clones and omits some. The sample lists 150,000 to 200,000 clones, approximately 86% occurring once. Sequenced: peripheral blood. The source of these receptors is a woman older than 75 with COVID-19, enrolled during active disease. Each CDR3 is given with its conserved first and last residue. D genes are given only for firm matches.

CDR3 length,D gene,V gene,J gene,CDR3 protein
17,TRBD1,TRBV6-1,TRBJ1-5,CASSEGVGTGAIQPQHF
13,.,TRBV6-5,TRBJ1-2,CASSRAGNYGYTF
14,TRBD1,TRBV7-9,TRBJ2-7,CASSLARGSYEQYF
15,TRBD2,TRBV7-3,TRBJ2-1,CASSLTASGYNEQFF
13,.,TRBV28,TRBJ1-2,CASSEGLAYGYTF
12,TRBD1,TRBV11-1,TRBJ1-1,CASSPRGADPFF
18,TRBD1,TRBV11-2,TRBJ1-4,CASSLRGGQGAFREKLFF
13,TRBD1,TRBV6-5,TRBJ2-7,CASGGTGGYEQYF
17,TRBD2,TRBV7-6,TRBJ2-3,CASSPLKVAGGTDTQYF
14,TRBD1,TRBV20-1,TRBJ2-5,CSASLTGGQETQYF
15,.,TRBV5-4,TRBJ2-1,CASSLARAGYNEQFF
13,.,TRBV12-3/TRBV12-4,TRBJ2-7,CASSYAPVYEQYF
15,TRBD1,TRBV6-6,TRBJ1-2,CASSVGQGGVYGYTF
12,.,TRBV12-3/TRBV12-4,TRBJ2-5,CASSPMRETQYF
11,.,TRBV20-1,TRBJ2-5,CSARDRVTQYF
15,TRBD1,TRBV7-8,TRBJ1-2,CASSRGTADFSGYTF
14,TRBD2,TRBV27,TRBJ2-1,CASSLTSGGLEQFF
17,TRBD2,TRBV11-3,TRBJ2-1,CASSPLPGLAGSNEQFF
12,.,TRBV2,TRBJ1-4,CATQTGVGKLFF
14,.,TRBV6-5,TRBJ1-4,CASSRQATNEKLFF
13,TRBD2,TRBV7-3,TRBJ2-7,CASSPGLEYEQYF
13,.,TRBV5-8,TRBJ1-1,CASSVTGNTEAFF
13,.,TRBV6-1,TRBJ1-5,CASSDTGVRGQHF
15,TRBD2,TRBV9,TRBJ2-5,CASSGNSGRGETQYF
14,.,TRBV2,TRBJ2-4,CASRRQVAKNIQYF
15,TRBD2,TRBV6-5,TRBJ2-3,CASSLAGGFPDTQYF
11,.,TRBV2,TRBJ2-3,CASRYTDTQYF
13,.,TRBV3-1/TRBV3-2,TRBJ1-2,CASSHAQGGGYTF
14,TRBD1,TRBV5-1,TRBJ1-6,CASNPGQADSPLHF
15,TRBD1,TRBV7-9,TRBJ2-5,CASRRGQGVGKTQYF
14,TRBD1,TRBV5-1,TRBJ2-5,CASSLNRGDETQYF
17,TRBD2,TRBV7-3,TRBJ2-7,CASSPAGLRGGSYEQYF
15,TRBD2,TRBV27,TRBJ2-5,CASSLLAGGQETQYF
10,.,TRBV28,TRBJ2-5,CASGWETQYF
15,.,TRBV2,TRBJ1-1,CASTSRREANTEAFF